This TCR beta chain was found in a study of T-cell reconstitution after alpha-beta-depleted transplantation in children (dated by TCRdb to 2016 to 2017). Describing the broader study: Using TCR repertoire profiling, the study followed T-cell immune reconstitution in a quantitative way in children after TCRalphabeta/CD19-depleted allogeneic hematopoietic cell transplantation. Beyond this particular receptor, the publication reports: The frequencies of hyperexpanded clones fell over the following months, and after one year, T-cell counts and TCRbeta diversity were mostly attributed to newly produced T cells. In some patients, the high TCRbeta diversity seen at day 60 was put down to recipient T cells and intrathymic progenitors that had survived conditioning. The apparently early alphabetaT-cell count recovery about two months after transplant was reportedly dependent on only several hundred rapidly expanded clones derived from non-depleted graft cells.

Reading the label with the study, this specimen's treatment or condition is: allogeneic hematopoietic cell transplantation with graft depleted of TCRalphabeta T cells and CD19 B cells. TCRalphabeta/CD19-depleted allogeneic hematopoietic cell grafts were given to the transplant recipients, all of whom were children. Library prep was done by PCR. Sequenced using an Illumina HiSeq 2500. To normalize quantification of the TCRbeta repertoire, the TCR libraries were built with molecular barcoding that relied on unique molecular identifiers. TCRdb passed the public sequencing reads through fastp at Q25 and MiXCR, retaining productive beta sequences. Every CDR3 protein is listed once, alongside the most common genes and DNA of its rows. The sample data list a few hundred thousand distinct CDR3 sequences, and about 6.6% of these were observed just once. The top ten clonotypes cover 5.5% of the sample. A word on this clonotype: Its antigen remains unidentified. No base quality information exists; no much larger clone differs at one position.

V loses 5 bases of germline sequence and J loses 12 bases, and the interval between the two ends is 23 bases. Based on the germline V gene, the CDR1 and CDR2 sequences are SGHVS and FQNEAQ. From the cysteine up to the phenylalanine, the CDR3 has a length of 15 residues. CDR3 DNA only is kept here, 45 bases in frame from base 1. The clonotype comes from a boy aged 2 to 9 with acute lymphoblastic leukemia, due to receive a stem cell transplant. This sequence uses TRBV7-8 and TRBJ2-1, with TRBD1 tentatively as D gene (6 bases match). This sample comprised PBMCs, obtained before TCRalphabeta/CD19-depleted stem cell transplant. CDR3 protein: CASSLPRMGAVGQFF. The DNA sequence follows: TGTGCCAGCAGCCTCCCTAGGATGGGGGCTGTTGGGCAGTTCTTC.